These T cell receptor beta chains were read from a single sample in a study of CD8 T cells in Susac syndrome. MiXCR was run by TCRdb on the immunoSEQ multiplex PCR reads, yielding one entry per CDR3 protein. The sample lists 100,000 to 150,000 distinct CDR3 sequences; approximately 96% were seen once. Sequencing used CD4+ T cells from PBMCs. All receptors come from a human donor in good health. The conserved cysteine and the conserved F or W are not part of the CDR3 here. Each record gives: V gene, D gene, J gene, CDR3 protein. D genes are given only for firm matches.

TRBV2	.	TRBJ1-2	ASSEARQYGYT
TRBV20-1	.	TRBJ1-1	SATGVGTEAF
TRBV20-1	.	TRBJ1-1	SARDPLLNTEAF
TRBV11-3	.	TRBJ1-1	ASSFPGAEAF
TRBV5-1	TRBD2	TRBJ2-1	ASSWGPGGAGAYNEQF
TRBV30	.	TRBJ2-1	AWSVLWNNEQF
TRBV20-1	.	TRBJ2-1	SAPRTASNEQF
TRBV3-1	TRBD2	TRBJ2-7	ASSLLSSGRYEQY
TRBV6-6	.	TRBJ2-3	ASSYGIDTQY
TRBV28	.	TRBJ2-7	ASRGGGAVYEQY
TRBV29-1	.	TRBJ1-3	SVAVTGNTIY
TRBV7-8	.	TRBJ1-5	ASSWGGGENQPQH
TRBV30	.	TRBJ1-3	AWSDARASGNTIY
TRBV18	.	TRBJ1-1	ASSPTAWNTEAF
TRBV20-1	.	TRBJ2-7	SASPGMNYEQY
TRBV20-1	.	TRBJ1-1	SAPQDTEAF
TRBV5-4	.	TRBJ1-1	ASSLLQGNTEAF
TRBV7-6	TRBD2	TRBJ2-1	ASSSGTTTYNEQF
TRBV7-2	.	TRBJ2-7	ASSSRATYEQY
TRBV5-4	TRBD2	TRBJ2-1	ASSGKTSGRRNEQF
TRBV27	.	TRBJ1-5	ASSSVDSNQPQH
TRBV7-2	.	TRBJ1-5	ASSLVGGPNQPQH
TRBV5-1	.	TRBJ2-1	ASSPAAFPQNEQF
TRBV9	TRBD2	TRBJ2-3	ASSVASGRQDTQY
TRBV7-9	TRBD1	TRBJ1-1	ASSLADRANTEAF
TRBV2	TRBD2	TRBJ2-7	ASRSSGTRYEQY
TRBV7-2	TRBD1	TRBJ2-5	ASSFPPGQGKETQY
TRBV3-1	.	TRBJ2-5	ASSHRPSEETQY
TRBV5-1	.	TRBJ2-7	ASSVQGYEQY
TRBV18	.	TRBJ1-2	ASSPTGGDYGYT
TRBV7-9	TRBD1	TRBJ2-1	ASSSRPGTGLYNEQF
TRBV5-1	TRBD1	TRBJ2-3	ASSPLDRGTDTQY